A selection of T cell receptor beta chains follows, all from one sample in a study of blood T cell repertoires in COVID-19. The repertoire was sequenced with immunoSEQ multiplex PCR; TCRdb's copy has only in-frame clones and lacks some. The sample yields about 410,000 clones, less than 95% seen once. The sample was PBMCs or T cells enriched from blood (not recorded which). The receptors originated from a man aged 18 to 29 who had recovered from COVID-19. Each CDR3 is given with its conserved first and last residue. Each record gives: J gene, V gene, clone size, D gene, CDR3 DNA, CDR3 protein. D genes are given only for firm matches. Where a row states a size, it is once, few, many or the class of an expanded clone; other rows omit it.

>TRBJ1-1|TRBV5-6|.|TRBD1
TGTGCCAGCAGCTTGGACACCGGGACAGGGTACACTGAAGCTTTCTTT
CASSLDTGTGYTEAFF
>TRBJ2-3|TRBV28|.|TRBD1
TGTGCCAGCAGTTTTGGACAGGGCTCTAGCACAGGTACGCAGTATTTT
CASSFGQGSSTGTQYF
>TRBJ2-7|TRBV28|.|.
TGTGCCAGCACTTTGGCGGGCAGGTTTTCTTCACCCTCCTACGAGCAGTACTTC
CASTLAGRFSSPSYEQYF
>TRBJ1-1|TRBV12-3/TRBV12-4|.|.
TGTGCCATCCGACACAGGTCTGAAGCTTTCTTT
CAIRHRSEAFF
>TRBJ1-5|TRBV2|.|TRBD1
TGTGCCAGCAGGGACAGGGGGCGCGGGCAGCCCCAGCATTTT
CASRDRGRGQPQHF
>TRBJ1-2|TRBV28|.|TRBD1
TGTGCCAGCAGTTTCCTCCCGGGACAGGGAGGGTATGGCTACACCTTC
CASSFLPGQGGYGYTF
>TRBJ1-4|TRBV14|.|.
TGTGCCAGCAGCCAAGACGTCAGGGTCGAAAAACTGTTTTTT
CASSQDVRVEKLFF
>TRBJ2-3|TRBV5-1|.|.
TGCGCCAGCAGTTGGCGGGGCACAGATACGCAGTATTTT
CASSWRGTDTQYF
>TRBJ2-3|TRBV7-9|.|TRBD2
TGTGCCAGCAGCTCTAACGGGGGACTAGCGGGAATTTCAGATACGCAGTATTTT
CASSSNGGLAGISDTQYF
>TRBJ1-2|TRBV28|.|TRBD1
TGTGCCAGCAGTCCGGAGACAGGGGTCGGCTACACCTTC
CASSPETGVGYTF
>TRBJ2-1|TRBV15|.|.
TGTGCCACCAGCACCGACGACTGGTACAATGAGCAGTTCTTC
CATSTDDWYNEQFF
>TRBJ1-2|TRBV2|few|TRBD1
TGTGCCAGCAGTGTTAGGACAGGGGTTTATGGCTACACCTTC
CASSVRTGVYGYTF
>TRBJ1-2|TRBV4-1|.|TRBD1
TGCGCCAGCAGCCAACCCGGGACAGCCTATGGCTACACCTTC
CASSQPGTAYGYTF
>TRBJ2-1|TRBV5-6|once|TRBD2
TGTGCCAGCAGCCGCGGGAGACCGAACAATGAGCAGTTCTTC
CASSRGRPNNEQFF
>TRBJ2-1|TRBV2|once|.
TGTGCCAGCAGCCTCCGGGACTCAGTAGGTGAGCAGTTCTTC
CASSLRDSVGEQFF
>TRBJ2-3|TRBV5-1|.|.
TGCGCCAGCAGCTTGGACAGAGCAGATACGCAGTATTTT
CASSLDRADTQYF
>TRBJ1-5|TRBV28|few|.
TGTGCCAGCAGTTCAGGAACCAGGGATGATCAGCCCCAGCATTTT
CASSSGTRDDQPQHF
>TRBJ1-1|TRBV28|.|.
TGTGCCAGCAGTTTAGGAGGGCGAGACACTGAAGCTTTCTTT
CASSLGGRDTEAFF
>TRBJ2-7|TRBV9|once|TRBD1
TGTGCCAGCAGCGAGGGACAGGGGTCCTACGAGCAGTACTTC
CASSEGQGSYEQYF
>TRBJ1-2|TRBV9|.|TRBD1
TGTGCCAGCAGCTTAGACAGGGCGAACTATGGCTACACCTTC
CASSLDRANYGYTF
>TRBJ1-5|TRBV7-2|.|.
TGTGCCAGCAGCTTGAAGGAGAGCGGCAATCAGCCCCAGCATTTT
CASSLKESGNQPQHF
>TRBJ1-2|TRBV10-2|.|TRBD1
TGCGCCAGCACCGGGACAGGGGATGGCTACACCTTC
CASTGTGDGYTF
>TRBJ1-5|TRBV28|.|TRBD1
TGTGCCAGCAGTCTGGGCGGGACAGCAGTGAATCAGCCCCAGCATTTT
CASSLGGTAVNQPQHF
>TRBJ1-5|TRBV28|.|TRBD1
TGTGCCAGCAGAACCGCCGCCGGGACAGGGGACCAGCCCCAGCATTTT
CASRTAAGTGDQPQHF
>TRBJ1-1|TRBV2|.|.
TGTGCCAGCACCAAGGAGGGATTGGCTTTCTTT
CASTKEGLAFF
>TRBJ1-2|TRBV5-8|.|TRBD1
TGTGCCAGCAGCTTAGGACAGGGAATTGGTGGCTACACCTTC
CASSLGQGIGGYTF
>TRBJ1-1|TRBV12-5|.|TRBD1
TGTGCTAGCCACCCGGACAGGGGGGCGGCGAGGACTGAAGCTTTCTTT
CASHPDRGAARTEAFF
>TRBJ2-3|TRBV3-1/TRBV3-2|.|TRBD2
TGTGCCAGCAGCCAGGGACTAGCGGGAGATACGCAGTATTTT
CASSQGLAGDTQYF
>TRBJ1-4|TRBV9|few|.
TGTGCCAGCAGCGTAAACGCCCCGGGAGGTGAAAAACTGTTTTTT
CASSVNAPGGEKLFF
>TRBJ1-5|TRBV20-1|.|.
TGCAGTGCTAGTCAGACAGAAAATCAGCCCCAGCATTTT
CSASQTENQPQHF
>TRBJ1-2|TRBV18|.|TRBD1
TGTGCCAGCTCTCCGACAGGGCGGAGTCCCCTAGCTAACTATGGCTACACCTTC
CASSPTGRSPLANYGYTF
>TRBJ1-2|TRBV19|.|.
TGTGCCAGTAGAACCACGAGTGTGGGGGGGTTTGGCTACACCTTC
CASRTTSVGGFGYTF
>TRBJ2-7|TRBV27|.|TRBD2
TGTGCCAGCAGTAGTGCGGGAGGAGGCGAGCAGTACTTC
CASSSAGGGEQYF
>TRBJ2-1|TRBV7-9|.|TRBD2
TGTGCCAGCAGCGCCCAGCGGGGGTTATCCTCCTACAATGAGCAGTTCTTC
CASSAQRGLSSYNEQFF
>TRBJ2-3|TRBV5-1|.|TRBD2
TGCGCCAGCAGCTGGGGACTAGCGGTCACAGATACGCAGTATTTT
CASSWGLAVTDTQYF
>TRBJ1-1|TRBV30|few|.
TGTGCCTGGAGGGGGGCGGCGGCGGCTTTCTTT
CAWRGAAAAFF
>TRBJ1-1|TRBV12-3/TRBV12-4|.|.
TGTGCCAGCGGTCTGGGGGGAAACACTGAAGCTTTCTTT
CASGLGGNTEAFF
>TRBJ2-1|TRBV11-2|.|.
TGTGCCAGCAGCTTACCCAGCTCCTACAATGAGCAGTTCTTC
CASSLPSSYNEQFF
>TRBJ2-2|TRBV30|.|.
TGTGCCTGGATTTACAGGGCCGGGGAGCTGTTTTTT
CAWIYRAGELFF
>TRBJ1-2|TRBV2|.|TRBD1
TGTGCCGACCGGGACAGGGGCAACTTTAACTATGGCTACACCTTC
CADRDRGNFNYGYTF
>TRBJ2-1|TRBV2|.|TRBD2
TGTGCCAGCAGTGCACAGGGACTAGCGGGAGGGAATGAGCAGTTCTTC
CASSAQGLAGGNEQFF
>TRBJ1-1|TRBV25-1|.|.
TGTGCCAGCAGTGAACCAGACAGGATGAACACTGAAGCTTTCTTT
CASSEPDRMNTEAFF
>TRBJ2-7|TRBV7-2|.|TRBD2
TGTGCCAGCAGCCCCCCCGGATCCAGCGGGAGAGGGTACGAGCAGTACTTC
CASSPPGSSGRGYEQYF
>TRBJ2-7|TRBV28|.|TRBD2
TGTGCCAGCAGTTCTCTAGGTAGCGGGACCTCCTACGAGCAGTACTTC
CASSSLGSGTSYEQYF
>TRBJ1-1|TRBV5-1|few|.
TGCGCCAGCAGCTTATGGCAGAACACTGAAGCTTTCTTT
CASSLWQNTEAFF
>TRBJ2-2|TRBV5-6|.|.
TGTGCCCTCACCGGGGAGCTGTTTTTT
CALTGELFF
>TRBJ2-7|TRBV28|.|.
TGTGCCAGCAGTCGGGCAGGGGTTAAGATCTACGAGCAGTACTTC
CASSRAGVKIYEQYF
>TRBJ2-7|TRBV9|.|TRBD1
TGTGCCAGCAGCGTTGGGACAGCCTACGAGCAGTACTTC
CASSVGTAYEQYF